This T cell receptor (beta chain) derives from a study of T-cell reconstitution after alpha-beta-depleted transplantation in children. The CDR3 runs to 17 residues. CDR1 and CDR2 from the germline V gene are MNHEY and SVGAGI. Trimming removed 0 bases at V and 4 bases at J, with 18 bases between. Molecular barcoding with unique molecular identifiers was used for the TCRbeta library. One entry per CDR3 protein, called by TCRdb with MiXCR from the PCR reads. The sample holds about 540,000 distinct CDR3 sequences, approximately 16% seen once. This specimen was PBMCs from the stem cell graft donor, taken from the stem cell graft. The V call is TRBV6-5, the J call TRBJ2-5, with a weak D call TRBD1 (5 bases). This sequence was found in a human donor who donated a stem cell graft to a child with acute lymphoblastic leukemia. In DNA form, the CDR3 reads TGTGCCAGCAGTTACTCACAGGAAAGCGTACAACGAGAGACCCAGTACTTC. This translates into CASSYSQESVQRETQYF.